A single sample is the source of the 30 T cell receptor beta chains below, sequenced in a study of blood T cell repertoires in COVID-19. The repertoire was sequenced with immunoSEQ multiplex PCR; TCRdb's copy has only in-frame clones and lacks some. The sample has roughly 88,000 clones; around 80% are singletons. The material sequenced was peripheral blood. Receptor source: a woman older than 75 with acute or convalescent COVID-19.

This sequence joins TRBV7-2 and TRBJ2-4; 10 positions match TRBD2. The CDR3 has 16 residues. Germline trimming cut 1 base from V and 3 bases from J; bases unmatched to any gene: 3. The germline V gene encodes CDR1 SGHTA and CDR2 FQGNSA. CDR3 DNA: TGTGCCAGCAGCTTAGTTAGCGGGGGGAACAAAAACATTCAGTACTTC. Encoded protein: CASSLVSGGNKNIQYF.

The rearrangement joins TRBV19 to TRBJ1-6; D perhaps matches TRBD1 (6 bases). The CDR3 loop spans 13 amino acids. Looked up from germline, CDR1 is LNHDA and CDR2 is SQIVND (reference sequence). Trimming cost V 3 bases and J 7 bases, with 7 bases left between them. CDR3 nucleotides: TGTGCCAGTAGTATGGACAGAAATTCACCCCTCCACTTT. It yields the protein CASSMDRNSPLHF.

This chain links TRBV10-2 with TRBJ1-2, with 7 bases matching TRBD1. The CDR3 runs 17 residues. J was trimmed by 2 bases and V by 4 bases; bases with no gene match: 13. CDR1 is WSHSY and CDR2 is SAAADI in the germline V gene. The CDR3 reads CASSVPRGGELNYGYTF. The CDR3 DNA is TGCGCCAGCAGTGTGCCTAGAGGGGGCGAATTGAACTATGGCTACACCTTC.

V gene TRBV18 combines with J gene TRBJ2-4, with a weak D call TRBD1 (6 bases). The V and J ends lost 3 bases and 9 bases respectively, with 15 bases between them. The CDR3 extends over 14 amino acids. Germline V gene sequence: CDR1 KGHSH, CDR2 LQKENI. The CDR3 reads CASSPSQGLGIQYF. CDR3 in DNA: TGTGCCAGCTCACCTAGCCAGGGGCTTGGCATTCAGTACTTC.

The chain recombines TRBV15 with TRBJ2-6; D gene uncertain. V shed 5 bases and J shed 1 base, with 6 bases lying between them. Germline loops: CDR1 LNHNV, CDR2 YYDKDF (reference sequence). The CDR3 is made up of 14 amino acids. The CDR3: CATSPGSGANVLTF. The DNA of the CDR3 is TGTGCCACCAGCCCAGGTTCTGGGGCCAACGTCCTGACTTTC.

The V and J genes are TRBV5-6 and TRBJ2-1; D is possibly TRBD2 (7 bases). CDR3 size: 15 residues. CDR1 and CDR2 (germline): SGHDT, YYEEEE. Trimming removed 2 bases from V and 6 bases from J, with 15 bases in between. CDR3 in DNA: TGTGCCAGCAGCTTCTCGGGGGGCTTGGGCAATGAGCAGTTCTTC. It encodes CASSFSGGLGNEQFF.

The chain links TRBV5-6 to TRBJ2-7; 12 nucleotides agree with TRBD2. The germline V gene encodes CDR1 SGHDT and CDR2 YYEEEE. V trimming: 4 bases; J trimming: 6 bases; junction bases outside the gene matches: 8. This CDR3 has 15 amino acids. This chain's CDR3 is CASSRRTSGAGEQYF. CDR3 nucleotides: TGTGCCAGCAGCAGGCGGACTAGCGGGGCTGGCGAGCAGTACTTC.

This clone was recorded once. The chain links TRBV30 to TRBJ1-2, with 10 positions matching TRBD1. Germline trimming cut 4 bases from V and 5 bases from J; bases unmatched to any gene: 7. The CDR3 runs to 14 residues. The germline V gene has CDR1 GTSNPN and CDR2 SVGIG (reference sequence). The CDR3 DNA sequence: TGTGCCTGGACGGGGACAGGGGCCGGGTATGGCTACACCTTC. As protein: CAWTGTGAGYGYTF.

The chain uses TRBV7-9 and TRBJ1-2; TRBD1 matches 12 bases. The CDR3 has 15 residues. Germline CDR1 reads SEHNR; CDR2 reads FQNEAQ (reference sequence). J was trimmed by 8 bases and V by 2 bases; bases with no gene match: 6. CDR3 amino acids: CASSLSLGTGGGYTF. For the CDR3, the DNA is TGTGCCAGCAGCTTATCCTTGGGGACAGGGGGCGGCTACACCTTC. The full variable domain, completed using reference TRBV7-9 and TRBJ1-2, is DTGVSQNPRHKITKRGQNVTFRCDPISEHNRLYWYRQTLGQGPEFLTYFQNEAQLEKSRLLSDRFSAERPKGSFSTLEIQRTEQGDSAMYLCASSLSLGTGGGYTFGSGTRLTVV.

The chain links TRBV6-5 to TRBJ1-2, with D uncertain. Germline V lookup: CDR1 MNHEY, CDR2 SVGAGI. V was shortened by 6 bases and J by 0 bases, with 8 bases between the two germline ends. The CDR3 totals 13 residues. The CDR3 sequence: CASSPVANYGYTF. The DNA for the CDR3 is TGTGCCAGCAGCCCGGTGGCTAACTATGGCTACACCTTC.

This clone turned up a few times. The chain combines TRBV6-5 with TRBJ1-6, with D unresolved. Germline CDR1 MNHEY, CDR2 SVGAGI. The V end lost 0 bases, the J end lost 14 bases, and 14 bases lay between the germline ends. The CDR3 contains 14 residues. This CDR3 is CASSYSQALRSLHF. The CDR3, as DNA: TGTGCCAGCAGTTACTCTCAGGCTCTGCGTTCCCTCCACTTT.

This clone showed up just a few times. The V call is TRBV27, the J call TRBJ1-2; the D gene is possibly TRBD1 (5 bases). CDR1 is MNHEY, CDR2 SMNVEV, per germline (reference sequence). CDR3 length: 13 amino acids. V was pared by 5 bases and J by 8 bases, with 15 bases between. DNA of the CDR3: TGTGCCAGCAGTCGAAACGGGGGTGGGGGCTACACCTTC. It is translated as CASSRNGGGGYTF.

This clone appeared once. The V gene is TRBV2, the J gene TRBJ2-1; 11 nucleotides align to TRBD2. In germline, CDR1 is SNHLY, CDR2 FYNNEI. Germline trimming cut 6 bases from V and 4 bases from J; bases unmatched to any gene: 2. This CDR3 has 14 residues. DNA for the CDR3: TGTGCCAGCAGACTAGCGGGGGCATACAATGAGCAGTTCTTC. It encodes CASRLAGAYNEQFF.

The chain has TRBV7-9 and TRBJ1-1, with 7 nucleotides matching TRBD1. J gave up 4 bases and V 4 bases, and 6 bases lay outside the gene matches. This CDR3 is built from 14 residues. Per germline, CDR1 SEHNR and CDR2 FQNEAQ (reference sequence). CDR3 loop: CASSSPGQFTEAFF. For the CDR3, the DNA is TGTGCCAGCAGCTCCCCGGGACAGTTCACTGAAGCTTTCTTT.

The sample holds a few counts of this clone. The chain is built from TRBV19 and TRBJ1-1; D is possibly TRBD1 (5 bases). Germline CDR1 is LNHDA and CDR2 is SQIVND (reference sequence). The CDR3 is 15 residues long. Trimming took 3 bases from V and 1 from J, leaving 12 bases between them. Written as DNA, the CDR3 is TGTGCCAGTAGTATGTTGGGGGGTCCGAACACTGAAGCTTTCTTT. Protein product: CASSMLGGPNTEAFF.

The chain uses TRBV11-2 and TRBJ1-6; D is unclear. The CDR3 has 12 amino acids. CDR1 and CDR2 from the germline V gene are SGHAT and FQNNGV. With 8 bases removed from V and 11 bases from J, the gap between germline ends came to 13 bases. This CDR3 reads CASSLSGTPLHF. The CDR3 nucleotides are TGTGCCAGCTCCTTATCGGGGACACCCCTCCACTTT.

The chain recombines TRBV9 with TRBJ1-4; TRBD1 matches at 11 bases. The CDR3 spans 16 residues. Looked up from germline, CDR1 is SGDLS and CDR2 is YYNGEE. Unmatched junction bases numbered 3, after V lost 0 bases and J lost 5 bases. This CDR3 is CASSVDGQGANEKLFF. The DNA for the CDR3 is TGTGCCAGCAGCGTAGACGGACAGGGGGCAAATGAAAAACTGTTTTTT.

This chain joins TRBV20-1 and TRBJ2-2; no clear D. V lost 3 bases and J lost 6, with 5 bases in between. The CDR3 spans 11 residues. Germline CDR1 DFQATT, CDR2 SNEGSKA (reference sequence). The chain's CDR3 is CSARASGELFF. CDR3 nucleotide sequence: TGCAGTGCTAGGGCTTCCGGGGAGCTGTTTTTT.

V and J are TRBV4-2 and TRBJ2-5, with D possibly TRBD2 on 7 matching bases. Germline V CDR1 and CDR2: LGHNA, YNFKEQ. The CDR3 extends over 16 amino acids. Trimming cost V 4 bases and J 1 base, with 16 bases left between them. The CDR3 loop is CASSLEGGGLQETQYF. In DNA, the CDR3 is TGTGCCAGCAGCCTCGAAGGCGGGGGCCTCCAAGAGACCCAGTACTTC.

This clone turned up a few times. This chain uses TRBV10-3 with TRBJ1-6, with D possibly being TRBD1 (5 bases). The CDR3 totals 15 residues. V lost 6 bases and J 0 bases, leaving 9 bases between the germline ends. The germline CDR1 and CDR2 sequences are ENHRY and SYGVKD. DNA for the CDR3: TGTGCCATCAGAGGGGAAAGCTCCTATAATTCACCCCTCCACTTT. Protein: CAIRGESSYNSPLHF.

A few counts support this clone. The chain recombines TRBV11-3 with TRBJ2-7; D may be TRBD1 (7 bases). Germline CDR1 and CDR2: SGHNT and YENEEA. The CDR3 consists of 16 residues. V was shortened by 4 bases and J by 2 bases, with 18 bases between the two germline ends. The CDR3 protein is CASSSRDSAETYEQYF. For the CDR3, the DNA is TGTGCCAGCAGCTCGCGGGACAGCGCCGAGACCTACGAGCAGTACTTC.

This chain connects TRBV19 to TRBJ1-2, with D unclear. The ends were cut back, 3 bases at V and 4 bases at J, with 12 bases in the middle. Germline CDR1 reads LNHDA; CDR2 reads SQIVND (reference sequence). The length of the CDR3 is 14 residues. DNA of the CDR3: TGTGCCAGTAGTATCGGCCAGGTCTTCTATGGCTACACCTTC. Encoded protein: CASSIGQVFYGYTF.

As regards this clone: One end of the junction does not line up with germline, which may come from a read error. V usage is TRBV7-7 and J usage is TRBJ2-2, with a weak D call TRBD2 (7 bases). Germline V CDR1 and CDR2: SSHAT, FNYEAQ (reference sequence). The CDR3 has 16 amino acids. As DNA, the CDR3 is TGTGCTAGCAGCTCCAACCAGGGGAGGGTCACCGGGGAGCTGTTTTTT. Translated: CASSSNQGRVTGELFF.

This chain connects TRBV5-5 to TRBJ1-5, with 7 bases that match TRBD1. CDR1 and CDR2 from the germline V gene are SGHKS and YYEKEE (reference sequence). With V trimmed by 6 bases and J by 4 bases, 10 bases remained unmatched. The length of the CDR3 is 15 residues. For the CDR3, the DNA is TGTGCCAGCACCTCAGGTGACAGGGCTAATCAGCCCCAGCATTTT. Amino acids: CASTSGDRANQPQHF.

The count of this clone is one. Here the CDR3 DNA reads TGTGCCAGCAGAAAAGAGGGCTCTGGGGCCAACGTCCTGACTTTC. Translated, it gives CASRKEGSGANVLTF. The chain combines TRBV6-4 with TRBJ2-6, with a possible D match to TRBD2 (5 bases). Germline V gene sequence: CDR1 MRHNA, CDR2 SNTAGT. V lost 6 bases, J lost 0 bases, and 9 bases lay in between. This CDR3 is built from 15 residues.

The chain joins TRBV6-5 to TRBJ2-3; TRBD2 matches at 8 bases. V lost 8 bases, J lost 3 bases, and 10 bases stayed unmatched. Germline CDR1 reads MNHEY; CDR2 reads SVGAGI. The CDR3 is 15 amino acids. The CDR3 sequence: CASQPAGVRTDTQYF. CDR3 DNA: TGTGCCAGCCAGCCAGCGGGGGTTAGGACAGATACGCAGTATTTT.

The V and J genes are TRBV30 and TRBJ1-4; D is undetermined. The V gene lost 3 bases and the J gene lost 8 bases, with 10 bases spanning the gap. Germline V lookup: CDR1 GTSNPN, CDR2 SVGIG (reference sequence). The CDR3 has 12 residues. CDR3 sequence (DNA): TGTGCCTGGAGAAAAGAAGAGGAAAAACTGTTTTTT. The encoded protein is CAWRKEEEKLFF.

The chain combines TRBV3-1 (or the pseudogene TRBV3-2) with TRBJ1-3; D is uncertain. This CDR3 has 13 residues. Germline CDR1 and CDR2: LGHDT and YNNKEL (reference sequence). V was shortened by 4 bases and J by 0 bases, with 4 bases between the two germline ends. CDR3 region: CASSPSSGNTIYF. The CDR3 nucleotides are TGTGCCAGCAGCCCGAGCTCTGGAAACACCATATATTTT.

The chain has TRBV5-1 and TRBJ2-3; possible D gene TRBD2, 7 bases. V lost 0 bases to trimming and J lost 5 bases, with 10 bases between them. CDR3 size: 14 residues. Germline V gives CDR1 SGHRS, CDR2 YFSETQ. The DNA of the CDR3 is TGCGCCAGCAGCTTGGCGGGGGGCCGAGATACGCAGTATTTT. Translating gives CASSLAGGRDTQYF.

This chain joins TRBV3-1 (or the pseudogene TRBV3-2) and TRBJ2-5; TRBD2 agrees at 12 bases. The germline V gene encodes CDR1 LGHDT and CDR2 YNNKEL (reference sequence). The CDR3 runs 18 residues. Trimming at V came to 1 base and at J to 5 bases, leaving 11 bases not matched to a gene. As DNA, the CDR3 is TGTGCCAGCAGCCAAGGGCAGAGACTAGCGGGGGATTCGGAGACCCAGTACTTC. This codes for CASSQGQRLAGDSETQYF.